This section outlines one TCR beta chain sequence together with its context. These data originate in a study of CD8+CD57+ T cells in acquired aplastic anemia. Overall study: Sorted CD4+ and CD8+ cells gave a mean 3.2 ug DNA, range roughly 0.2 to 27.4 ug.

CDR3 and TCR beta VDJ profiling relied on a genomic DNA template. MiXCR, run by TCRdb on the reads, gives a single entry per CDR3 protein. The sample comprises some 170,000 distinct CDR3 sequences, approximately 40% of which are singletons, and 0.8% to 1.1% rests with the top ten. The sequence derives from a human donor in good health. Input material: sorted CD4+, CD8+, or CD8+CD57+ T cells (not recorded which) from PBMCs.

The CDR3 DNA sequence: TGTGCCAGCAGCGTAAGCCCCGCCCCCGAAACCCAGTACTTC. Amino acids: CASSVSPAPETQYF. This rearrangement joins TRBV9 to TRBJ2-5, with D hard to call. V was shortened by 1 base and J by 8 bases, with 15 bases between the two germline ends. The CDR3 loop spans 14 amino acids. Germline CDR1 and CDR2: SGDLS and YYNGEE.